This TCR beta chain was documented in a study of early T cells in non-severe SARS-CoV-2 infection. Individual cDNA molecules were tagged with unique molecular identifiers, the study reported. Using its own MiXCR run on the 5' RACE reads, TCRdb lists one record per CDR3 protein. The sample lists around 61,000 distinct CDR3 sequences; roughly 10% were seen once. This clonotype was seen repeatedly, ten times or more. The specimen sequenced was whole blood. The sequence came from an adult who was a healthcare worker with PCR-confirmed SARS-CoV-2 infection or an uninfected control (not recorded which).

CDR3 in amino acids: CASRYAWDTGELFF. The CDR3 DNA reads as TGTGCCAGCAGGTACGCGTGGGACACCGGGGAGCTGTTTTTT. This sequence joins TRBV9 and TRBJ2-2, with D unresolved. The CDR3 runs to 14 residues. Germline V lookup: CDR1 SGDLS, CDR2 YYNGEE. V was pared by 5 bases and J by 3 bases, with 11 bases between. Full variable domain (outside the CDR3, taken from reference TRBV9 and TRBJ2-2): DSGVTQTPKHLITATGQRVTLRCSPRSGDLSVYWYQQSLDQGLQFLIQYYNGEERAKGNILERFSAQQFPDLHSELNLSSLELGDSALYFCASRYAWDTGELFFGEGSRLTVL.